Included here is one TCR beta chain sequence, with context. The data stem from a study of blood T cell repertoires in COVID-19. Study summary: The samples span acute and convalescent COVID-19 from the United States, Italy and Spain. Sample material is recorded as cDNA or gDNA derived from T cells, B-cell-depleted T cells, or PBMCs.

Authors' processing steps: Using reference gene primer amplification, nucleated cell counts were estimated. Measured with immunoSEQ multiplex PCR; TCRdb has only the in-frame clones, and not every one. Clone size and the V and J calls come from that table; the DNA yielded D and trimming. The table records a few hundred thousand clones, 89% of them present only once. Germline V gene sequence: CDR1 LGHDT, CDR2 YNNKEL (reference sequence). V was clipped by 4 bases and J by 4 bases; unmatched bases: 7. The CDR3 extends over 14 amino acids. The chain carries TRBV3-1 (or the pseudogene TRBV3-2) and TRBJ2-7; 7 nucleotides align to TRBD1. Input material: peripheral blood. The source is a woman aged 40 to 50 who had recovered from COVID-19. The CDR3 DNA follows: TGTGCCAGCAGCCCTGGACAGGCGAGGTACGAGCAGTACTTC. Its protein product is CASSPGQARYEQYF.